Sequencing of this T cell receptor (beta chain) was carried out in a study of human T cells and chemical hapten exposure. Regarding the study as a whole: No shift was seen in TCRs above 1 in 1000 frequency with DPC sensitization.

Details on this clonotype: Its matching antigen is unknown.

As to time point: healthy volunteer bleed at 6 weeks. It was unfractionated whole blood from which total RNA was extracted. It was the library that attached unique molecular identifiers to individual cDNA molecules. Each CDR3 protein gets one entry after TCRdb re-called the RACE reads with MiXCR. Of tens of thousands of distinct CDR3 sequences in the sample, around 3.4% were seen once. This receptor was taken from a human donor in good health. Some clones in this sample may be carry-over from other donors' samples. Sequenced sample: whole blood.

As DNA, the CDR3 is TGTGCCAGCAGTTATCGGGGGCTGCGAACTGAAGCTTTCTTT. The encoded protein is CASSYRGLRTEAFF. J is TRBJ1-1 and V is TRBV6-2 or TRBV6-3; D is possibly TRBD1 (6 bases). Trimming removed 3 bases from V and 5 bases from J, with 13 bases in between. CDR3 length: 14 amino acids. Germline V gene sequence: CDR1 MNHEY, CDR2 SVGEGT.